This TCR beta chain was captured in a study of blood T cell repertoires in COVID-19. As for the study in general: The United States, Italy and Spain supplied acute and convalescent COVID-19 samples. The cDNA or gDNA used as material had been derived from T cells, B-cell-depleted T cells, or PBMCs.

Losses at the gene ends were 3 bases for V and 4 bases for J; bases not matched to a gene: 9. CDR3 size: 15 residues. Germline CDR1 is DFQATT and CDR2 is SNEGSKA (reference sequence). Authors' methods: Nucleated cell counts were estimated from reference gene primer amplification. Here immunoSEQ multiplex PCR was the method, and the copy in TCRdb shows in-frame clones only, minus some. The DNA was the basis for D and trimming; V, J and clone size are from that table. The sample has more than 120,000 clones, roughly 87% seen once. This chain links TRBV20-1 with TRBJ2-1; 7 bases fit TRBD2. Sequenced material: peripheral blood. This receptor was taken from a woman aged 45-59 years with acute or convalescent COVID-19. Written as DNA, the CDR3 is TGCAGTGCTAGTGATCCGGCTAGCGGATACAATGAGCAGTTCTTC. Its translation: CSASDPASGYNEQFF.